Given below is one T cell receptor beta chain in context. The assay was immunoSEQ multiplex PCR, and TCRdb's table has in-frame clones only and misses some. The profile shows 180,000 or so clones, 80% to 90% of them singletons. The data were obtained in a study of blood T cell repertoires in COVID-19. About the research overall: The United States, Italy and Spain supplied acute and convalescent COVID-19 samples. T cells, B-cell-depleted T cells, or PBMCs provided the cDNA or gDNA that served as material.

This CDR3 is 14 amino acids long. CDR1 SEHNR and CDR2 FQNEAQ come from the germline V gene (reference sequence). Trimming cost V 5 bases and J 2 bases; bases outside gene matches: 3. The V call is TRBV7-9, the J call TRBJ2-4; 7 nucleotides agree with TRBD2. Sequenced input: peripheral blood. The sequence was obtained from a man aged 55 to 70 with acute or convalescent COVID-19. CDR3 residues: CASSPGRSKNIQYF. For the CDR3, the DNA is TGTGCCAGCAGCCCCGGGAGGTCCAAAAACATTCAGTACTTC.